These 22 T cell receptor beta chains originate from one sample sequenced in a study of tumor-infiltrating lymphocytes in primary liver carcinoma. In addition to blood RNA drawn from unsorted whole blood, germline DNA was extracted. The authors made TCR beta cDNA from 450 to 600 ng total RNA with a constant-region primer. Three rounds of nested multiplex PCR with slightly modified ARM-PCR produced TCR beta libraries. Researchers ran the first two PCR rounds for approximately 10 cycles each with TRBV1-TRBV30 forward primers and a C-beta reverse primer. TCRdb passed the multiplex PCR reads through MiXCR, listing each CDR3 protein once. This sample has 250,000 to 400,000 distinct CDR3 sequences, with roughly 60% found just once. Specimen: peripheral blood. All receptors derive from a man aged 35-49 years with primary liver carcinoma and hepatitis B virus infection.

In its sample, this clonotype was seen a few times. The chain joins TRBV4-1 to TRBJ1-4; D perhaps matches TRBD1 (5 bases). Trimming removed 4 bases from V and 6 bases from J, with 12 bases in between. CDR1 and CDR2 from the germline V gene are MGHRA and YSYEKL. CDR3 length equals 14 residues. Here the CDR3 DNA reads TGCGCCAGCAGCCTGACAGCGGGGGATGAAAAACTGTTTTTT. Translating gives CASSLTAGDEKLFF.

Concerning this clonotype itself: This clone may be a read error of a much larger clone one base away. The rearrangement links TRBV4-1 to TRBJ1-6; D not resolved. There are 16 residues in the CDR3. CDR1 is MGHRA and CDR2 is YSYEKL in the germline V gene. V gave up 3 bases and J gave up 9 bases, with 18 bases separating them. The CDR3 loop reads CASSHILRTKGSPLHF. CDR3 DNA sequence: TGCGCCAGCAGCCATATACTGAGGACCAAAGGTTCACCCCTCCACTTT.

Worth noting for this clonotype: A read error may produce the germline difference seen at one junction end. The V and J genes are TRBV11-2 and TRBJ1-5, with D unclear. The length of the CDR3 is 13 residues. Germline V gene lookup returns CDR1 SGHAT and CDR2 FQNNGV. The chain's CDR3 is CASSLDRDQSQHF. CDR3 nucleotide sequence: TGTGCCAGCAGCCTGGACCGCGATCAGTCCCAACATTTT.

Turning to this clonotype: A junction boundary mismatches the germline segment, possibly from a read error. V usage is TRBV12-3 or TRBV12-4 and J usage is TRBJ2-2; 7 bases agree with TRBD1. The length of the CDR3 is 15 residues. This chain's CDR3 is CTSSRDSQNTGELFF. Written as DNA, the CDR3 is TGTACCAGCAGTCGGGACAGCCAGAACACCGGGGAGCTGTTTTTT.

The gene calls are TRBV18 and TRBJ2-5; D not resolved. Trimming took off 3 bases at V and 4 bases at J, with 3 bases between the two ends. Germline V gene data show CDR1 as KGHSH and CDR2 as LQKENI. The CDR3 loop spans 11 amino acids. DNA of the CDR3: TGTGCCAGCTCACCGATAGAGACCCAGTACTTC. Protein product: CASSPIETQYF.

The genes are TRBV29-1 and TRBJ2-3; 13 nucleotides line up with TRBD2. CDR1 and CDR2 (germline): SQVTM, ANQGSEA. The CDR3 covers 12 residues. The CDR3 coding sequence is TGCGGCGCTGGACTAGCGGGAGACACGCAGTATTTT. Protein product: CGAGLAGDTQYF.

This clonotype appeared a few times. One end of the junction fails to match germline, which may point to a read error. This chain joins TRBV11-1 and TRBJ2-1, with 11 bases lining up with TRBD1. CDR3 length equals 15 residues. Germline loops: CDR1 SGHAT, CDR2 FQDESV (reference sequence). CDR3 in amino acids: CASSSGTGGYNEQFF. CDR3 nucleotide sequence: TGCGCCAGCAGCTCCGGGACAGGGGGATACAATGAGCAGTTCTTC.

This clonotype has more than one count but fewer than ten. This chain links TRBV28 with TRBJ2-1; tentative D call: TRBD1 (6 bases). Germline loops: CDR1 MDHEN, CDR2 SYDVKM. V was trimmed by 6 bases and J by 8 bases, leaving 20 bases between them. This CDR3 has 15 amino acids. The CDR3 DNA sequence: TGTGCCAGCAGCCCATTTCCTGCAGGGGAGTATGAGCAGTTCTTC. Its protein is CASSPFPAGEYEQFF.

This clonotype was recorded many times. The chain uses TRBV12-3 or TRBV12-4 and TRBJ1-3; TRBD1 might be the D (5 bases). CDR3 size: 17 residues. Trimming took off 5 bases at V and 0 bases at J, with 17 bases between the two ends. This CDR3 is CASSPLTVFGSGNTIYF. For the CDR3, the DNA is TGTGCCAGCAGTCCCTTGACAGTTTTTGGCTCTGGAAACACCATATATTTT.

The table lists this clonotype with many counts. J is TRBJ2-2 and V is TRBV6-1; D call uncertain. V lost 0 bases and J 3 bases, leaving 2 bases between the germline ends. This CDR3 spans 13 amino acids. Germline CDR1 is MNHNS and CDR2 is SASEGT. The CDR3 DNA sequence: TGTGCCAGCAGTGAAGCTGACACCGGGGAGCTGTTTTTT. It encodes CASSEADTGELFF.

The chain employs TRBV6-1 and TRBJ2-7, with 7 bases identical to TRBD1. From germline, CDR1 is MNHNS and CDR2 SASEGT. The CDR3 has 16 amino acids. CDR3 residues: CSNSEADQGEFYEQYF. DNA of the CDR3: TGTTCCAACAGTGAAGCTGACCAGGGGGAGTTTTACGAGCAGTACTTC.

V and J are TRBV11-2 and TRBJ1-2; the D is unclear. CDR3 length: 16 residues. Germline-derived CDR1 and CDR2 are SGHAT and FQNNGV. The V gene lost 8 bases and the J gene lost 8 bases, with 27 bases spanning the gap. CDR3 protein: CASCLDSVVYSRGYTF. CDR3 bases: TGTGCCAGCTGCCTAGATTCGGTAGTCTATTCTCGAGGCTACACCTTC.

Concerning this clonotype itself: Since no conserved phenylalanine or tryptophan closes the CDR3, a read error is the likely cause. The rearrangement links TRBV7-9 to TRBJ2-1; 10 nucleotides align to TRBD2. V was pared by 5 bases and J by 2 bases, with 9 bases of the junction left unmatched. Germline V lookup: CDR1 SEHNR, CDR2 FQNEAQ (reference sequence). CDR3 length: 17 amino acids. The CDR3 is CASSVRLAGRTYNEQFL. The CDR3 region has the DNA TGTGCCAGCAGCGTTAGACTAGCGGGCCGAACCTACAATGAGCAGTTCCTC.

The genes are TRBV18 and TRBJ2-4; no definite D call. Trimming left V 0 bases short and J 1 base short, with 4 bases between. The CDR3 runs 14 residues. Germline-derived CDR1 and CDR2 are KGHSH and LQKENI. CDR3 sequence (DNA): TGTGCCAGCTCACCACCTGTGGCCAAAAACATTCAGTACTTC. Encoded protein: CASSPPVAKNIQYF. The whole variable domain, filled in from reference TRBV18 and TRBJ2-4, reads NAGVMQNPRHLVRRRGQEARLRCSPMKGHSHVYWYRQLPEEGLKFMVYLQKENIIDESGMPKERFSAEFPKEGPSILRIQQVVRGDSAAYFCASSPPVAKNIQYFGAGTRLSVL.

This clonotype was counted once. This may be a read error: a much more frequent sequence differs by one nucleotide. The rearrangement uses TRBV6-1 and TRBJ1-6, with D unresolved. The CDR3 consists of 12 residues. The germline V gene encodes CDR1 MNHNS and CDR2 SASEGT. CDR3 DNA sequence: TGTGCCGGCAGTGTTACAGAGTTTCCCCTCCACTTT. It codes for CAGSVTEFPLHF.

With regard to this clonotype: It may be a read error: a sequence one base away is much more abundant. The chain employs TRBV5-8 and TRBJ2-3, with 7 bases that match TRBD1. The V segment lost 0 bases and the J segment 7 bases; nucleotides outside the gene matches: 5. The germline CDR1 and CDR2 sequences are SGHTS and YDEGEE. This CDR3 region has 14 residues. CDR3 nucleotide sequence: TGTGCCAGCAGCTTGGGACAGGGAGCAAATACGCAGTATTTT. As protein: CASSLGQGANTQYF.

The V call is TRBV2, the J call TRBJ2-1; D not resolved. V was pared by 8 bases and J by 0 bases, with 11 bases between. The V gene's germline CDR1 is SNHLY and CDR2 FYNNEI. This CDR3 spans 14 amino acids. As DNA, the CDR3 is TGTGCCAGCGAACAGCTGAGCTCCTACAATGAGCAGTTCTTC. Translated: CASEQLSSYNEQFF.

With regard to this clonotype: Just one base apart from a much larger clone, this may be a read error. V is TRBV29-1 and J is TRBJ1-2; D is perhaps TRBD1 (5 bases). Germline CDR1 reads SQVTM; CDR2 reads ANQGSEA. V gave up 7 bases and J gave up 6 bases, with 15 bases separating them. CDR3 length: 12 residues. This CDR3 is CSGGPGRDGYTF. In DNA, the CDR3 is TGCAGCGGAGGACCGGGGCGGGATGGCTACACCTTC.

A word on this clonotype: Possible read error: a much larger clone is one base away. This chain links TRBV10-3 with TRBJ2-5; TRBD2 aligns across 7 bases. The CDR3 extends over 13 amino acids. The germline V gene has CDR1 ENHRY and CDR2 SYGVKD. The CDR3 coding sequence is TGTACCATCAGTGCTAGCGGCCAAGAGACCCAGTACTTC. Encoded protein: CTISASGQETQYF.

With regard to this clonotype: This may come from a read error, since a much larger clone is one base off. The chain links TRBV6-5 to TRBJ2-7; D gene uncertain. Germline V lookup: CDR1 MNHEY, CDR2 SVGAGI. This CDR3 spans 12 amino acids. Here the CDR3 DNA reads TGTGCCAACAGTCGAGACGGATACGAGCAGTACTTC. This sequence encodes CANSRDGYEQYF.

The table lists this clonotype with many counts. The genes are TRBV4-2 and TRBJ1-6, with D unresolved. The CDR3 length is 15 residues. Germline values: CDR1 LGHNA, CDR2 YNFKEQ. V lost 0 bases, J lost 4 bases, and 7 bases lay in between. CDR3 protein: CASSQEDGYNSPLHF. CDR3 in DNA: TGTGCCAGCAGCCAAGAGGACGGTTATAATTCACCCCTCCACTTT.

A note on this clonotype: One end of the junction varies from germline; a read error may be responsible. The chain recombines TRBV14 with TRBJ2-2, with a weak D call TRBD1 (6 bases). CDR1 is SGHDN, CDR2 FVKESK, per germline. The CDR3 extends over 19 amino acids. The CDR3 is CPSSLRSGKQGQNTGELFF. In nucleotides, the CDR3 is TGTCCCAGCAGCCTCCGGTCGGGGAAACAGGGTCAGAATACCGGGGAGCTGTTTTTT.